These 3 T cell receptor beta chains share one sample of origin, sequenced in a study of blood T cell repertoires in COVID-19. TCRdb's table, derived via immunoSEQ multiplex PCR, lists solely in-frame clones and lacks some. The repertoire holds about 220,000 clones, with 82% as singletons. The sequenced sample was peripheral blood. The receptors come from a woman aged 70-85 years with COVID-19, enrolled during active disease.

V gene TRBV7-9 combines with J gene TRBJ1-1; D is undetermined. This CDR3 has 13 amino acids. Germline V gene lookup returns CDR1 SEHNR and CDR2 FQNEAQ (reference sequence). V lost 6 bases, J lost 1 base, and 9 bases lay in between. CDR3 DNA sequence: TGTGCCAGCAGACAGTTGCCGAACACTGAAGCTTTCTTT. Protein product: CASRQLPNTEAFF.

The chain uses TRBV5-4 and TRBJ2-3; D possibly corresponds to TRBD1 (5 bases). The CDR3 is made up of 15 amino acids. Trimming took 2 bases from V and 4 from J, leaving 14 bases between them. CDR1 and CDR2 (germline): SGHNT, YYREEE (reference sequence). In nucleotides, the CDR3 is TGTGCCAGCAGCTTAGGGGAATCAAGCGCAGATACGCAGTATTTT. This sequence encodes CASSLGESSADTQYF.

The rearrangement uses TRBV27 and TRBJ1-1; D call uncertain. From germline, CDR1 is MNHEY and CDR2 SMNVEV (reference sequence). V was shortened by 4 bases and J by 4 bases, with 13 bases between the two germline ends. The CDR3 spans 14 residues. The CDR3 here is CASSSGGRSTEAFF. CDR3 DNA: TGTGCCAGCAGTTCGGGAGGGAGGAGCACTGAAGCTTTCTTT.